This paragraph covers one TCR beta chain sequence. As handled by the study authors: For nucleated cells, counts were estimated from reference gene primer amplification. The method was immunoSEQ multiplex PCR; TCRdb's version includes in-frame clones alone and lacks a portion of them. V, J and clone size are taken as reported in that table, and D and trimming were inferred from the DNA itself. The sample yields over 200,000 clones, roughly 84% seen once. This entry is derived from a study of blood T cell repertoires in COVID-19. Study context: Acute and convalescent COVID-19 samples came from the United States, Italy and Spain. PBMCs, B-cell-depleted T cells, or T cells were the source of the cDNA or gDNA that made up the material.

This CDR3 comprises 15 residues. CDR1 and CDR2 (germline): SNHLY, FYNNEI. The V segment lost 1 base and the J segment 1 base; nucleotides outside the gene matches: 3. Sequenced input: peripheral blood. V usage is TRBV2 and J usage is TRBJ1-1; 7 bases are shared with TRBD1. The TCR sequence derives from a middle-aged man with acute or convalescent COVID-19. The CDR3 bases are TGTGCCAGCAGTGAAGAGAAGGGGGCGAACACTGAAGCTTTCTTT. Its translation: CASSEEKGANTEAFF.